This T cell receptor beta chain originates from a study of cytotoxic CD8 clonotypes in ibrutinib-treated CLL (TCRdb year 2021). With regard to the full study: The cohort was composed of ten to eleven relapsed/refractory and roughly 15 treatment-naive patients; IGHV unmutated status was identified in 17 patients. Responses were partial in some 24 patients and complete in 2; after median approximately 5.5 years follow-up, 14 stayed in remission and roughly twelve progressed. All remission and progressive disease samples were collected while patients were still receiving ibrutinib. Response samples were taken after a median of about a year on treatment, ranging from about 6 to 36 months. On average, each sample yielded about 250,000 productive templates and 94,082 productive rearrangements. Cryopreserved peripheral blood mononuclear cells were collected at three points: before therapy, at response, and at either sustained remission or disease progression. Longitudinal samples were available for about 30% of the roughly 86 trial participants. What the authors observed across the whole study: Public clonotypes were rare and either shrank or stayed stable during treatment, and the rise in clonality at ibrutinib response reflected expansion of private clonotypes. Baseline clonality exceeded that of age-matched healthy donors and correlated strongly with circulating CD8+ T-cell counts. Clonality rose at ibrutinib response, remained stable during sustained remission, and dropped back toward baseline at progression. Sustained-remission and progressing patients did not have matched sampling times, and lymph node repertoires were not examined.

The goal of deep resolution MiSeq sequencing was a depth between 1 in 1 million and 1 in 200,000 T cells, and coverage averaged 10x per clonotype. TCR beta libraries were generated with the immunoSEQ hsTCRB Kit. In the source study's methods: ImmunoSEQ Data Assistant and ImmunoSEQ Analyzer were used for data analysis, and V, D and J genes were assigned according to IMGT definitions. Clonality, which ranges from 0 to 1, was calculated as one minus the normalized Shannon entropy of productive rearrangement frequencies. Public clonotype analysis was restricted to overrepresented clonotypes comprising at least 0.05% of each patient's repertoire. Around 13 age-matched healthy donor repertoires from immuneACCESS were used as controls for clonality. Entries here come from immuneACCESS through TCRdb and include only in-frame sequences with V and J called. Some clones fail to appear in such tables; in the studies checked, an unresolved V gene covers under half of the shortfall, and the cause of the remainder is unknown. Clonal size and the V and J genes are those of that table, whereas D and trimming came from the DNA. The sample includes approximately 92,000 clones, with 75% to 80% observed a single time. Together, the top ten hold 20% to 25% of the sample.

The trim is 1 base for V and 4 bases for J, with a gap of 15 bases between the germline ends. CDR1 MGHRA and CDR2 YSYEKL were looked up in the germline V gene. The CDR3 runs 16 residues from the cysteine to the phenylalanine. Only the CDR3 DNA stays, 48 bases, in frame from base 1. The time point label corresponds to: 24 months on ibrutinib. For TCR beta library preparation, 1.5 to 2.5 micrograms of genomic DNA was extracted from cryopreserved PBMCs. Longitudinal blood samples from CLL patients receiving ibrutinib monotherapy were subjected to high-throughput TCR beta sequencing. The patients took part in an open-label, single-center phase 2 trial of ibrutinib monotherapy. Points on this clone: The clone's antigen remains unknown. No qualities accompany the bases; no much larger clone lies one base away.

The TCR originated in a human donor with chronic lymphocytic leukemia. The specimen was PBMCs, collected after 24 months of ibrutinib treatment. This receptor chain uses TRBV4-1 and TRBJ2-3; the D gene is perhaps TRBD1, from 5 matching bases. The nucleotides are TGCGCCAGCAGCCAAGGTGGGCAGGGTCTGTCAGATACGCAGTATTTT. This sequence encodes CASSQGGQGLSDTQYF.